This passage covers 25 T cell receptor beta chains from one sample sequenced in a study of blood T cell repertoires in COVID-19. TCRdb's copy holds only in-frame clones and misses some; the assay was immunoSEQ multiplex PCR. The data contain 400,000 to 450,000 clones, about 88% of them singletons. Specimen: peripheral blood. Receptors originate from a woman aged 40 to 50 with COVID-19, enrolled during active disease.

This rearrangement joins TRBV19 to TRBJ1-2; 8 bases line up with TRBD1. This CDR3 comprises 14 residues. CDR1 is LNHDA and CDR2 is SQIVND in the germline V gene (reference sequence). V shed 3 bases and J 8 bases; nucleotides not matched to a gene: 8. CDR3 amino acids: CASSMDRERSGYTF. CDR3 DNA: TGTGCCAGTAGTATGGACAGGGAGAGGAGCGGCTACACCTTC.

The chain joins TRBV5-5 to TRBJ1-2, with 7 bases that match TRBD1. V lost 9 bases and J lost 8; bases outside the gene matches: 7. The CDR3 totals 11 residues. Germline V lookup: CDR1 SGHKS, CDR2 YYEKEE (reference sequence). The CDR3 nucleotides read TGTGCCACTAAGGACAGGAACGGCTACACCTTC. Translated, it gives CATKDRNGYTF. Full variable domain (remainder filled in from reference TRBV5-5 and TRBJ1-2): DAGVTQSPTHLIKTRGQQVTLRCSPISGHKSVSWYQQVLGQGPQFIFQYYEKEERGRGNFPDRFSARQFPNYSSELNVNALLLGDSALYLCATKDRNGYTFGSGTRLTVV.

The J gene is TRBJ1-5, the V gene TRBV6-1, with TRBD1 as a possible D gene (6 bases). Germline CDR1 and CDR2: MNHNS and SASEGT. This CDR3 is 14 amino acids long. Trimming took off 3 bases at V and 6 bases at J, with 12 bases between the two ends. CDR3 amino acids: CASSDNRVGQPQHF. The CDR3 DNA is TGTGCCAGCAGTGATAACAGGGTAGGTCAGCCCCAGCATTTT.

This clone is a singleton in its sample. V and J are TRBV10-3 and TRBJ1-1; maybe TRBD1 (5 bases). V was clipped by 6 bases and J by 0 bases, with 17 bases between them. The CDR3 loop spans 16 amino acids. Germline loops: CDR1 ENHRY, CDR2 SYGVKD. CDR3 loop: CAISGGEGGVNTEAFF. The DNA of the CDR3 is TGTGCCATCAGCGGAGGAGAGGGAGGGGTGAACACTGAAGCTTTCTTT.

The V call is TRBV6-5, the J call TRBJ2-3, with D possibly being TRBD1 (6 bases). The V end lost 7 bases, the J end lost 1 base, and 18 bases lay between the germline ends. In germline, CDR1 is MNHEY, CDR2 SVGAGI. CDR3 length: 16 residues. The CDR3 reads CASIYGQGSGTDTQYF. In DNA, the CDR3 is TGTGCCAGCATTTATGGTCAGGGGTCGGGCACAGATACGCAGTATTTT.

This chain joins TRBV9 and TRBJ1-6, with no clear D. This CDR3 has 17 residues. Trimming cost V 3 bases and J 4 bases, with 17 bases left between them. Germline CDR1 and CDR2: SGDLS and YYNGEE. The CDR3 sequence is CASSALPGDQYNSPLHF. DNA of the CDR3: TGTGCCAGCAGCGCCCTCCCGGGTGATCAGTATAATTCACCCCTCCACTTT.

The chain couples TRBV5-4 to TRBJ2-7; 7 nucleotides line up with TRBD2. This CDR3 has 14 amino acids. The junction had 5 bases not matched to a gene; V was cut back by 3 bases and J by 2 bases. The germline gives CDR1 SGHNT, CDR2 YYREEE (reference sequence). The CDR3 here is CASSSGRAPYEQYF. DNA of the CDR3: TGTGCCAGCAGCTCGGGGAGGGCCCCCTACGAGCAGTACTTC.

V is TRBV6-6 and J is TRBJ2-7; D is perhaps TRBD2 (6 bases). The germline gives CDR1 MNHNY, CDR2 SVGAGI (reference sequence). This CDR3 comprises 13 residues. Trimming took off 7 bases at V and 0 bases at J, with 10 bases between the two ends. The DNA for the CDR3 is TGTGCCAGCACGAGGGACTTCTCCTACGAGCAGTACTTC. This gives the protein CASTRDFSYEQYF.

The chain couples TRBV28 to TRBJ2-3; 9 nucleotides align to TRBD2. Trimming removed 6 bases from V and 5 bases from J; junction bases left unmatched: 15. Germline V gene sequence: CDR1 MDHEN, CDR2 SYDVKM. The CDR3 spans 17 residues. The CDR3 nucleotides read TGTGCCAGCAGCCCATCGGGGGCTAGCGGGAATCGAGATACGCAGTATTTT. It codes for CASSPSGASGNRDTQYF.

The CDR3 spells CASSPDRALYYGYTF. DNA for the CDR3: TGCGCCAGCAGCCCGGACAGGGCCCTTTACTATGGCTACACCTTC. The chain employs TRBV4-3 and TRBJ1-2; 8 bases agree with TRBD1. The CDR3 is made up of 15 amino acids. The germline V gene encodes CDR1 LGHNA and CDR2 YSLEER. The junction had 7 bases not matched to a gene; V was cut back by 4 bases and J by 3 bases.

The V gene is TRBV23-1, the J gene TRBJ2-7; perhaps TRBD1 as D (6 bases). TRBV23-1 is filed as an ORF, its function uncertain. This CDR3 is built from 17 residues. The V and J ends lost 6 bases and 3 bases respectively, with 24 bases between them. DNA of the CDR3: TGCGCCAGCAGCCTTTCCCCATACAGGGTAAGAAACTACGAGCAGTACTTC. Its translation: CASSLSPYRVRNYEQYF.

The chain carries TRBV19 and TRBJ1-2; D unresolved. The CDR3 sequence is 14 residues long. Germline lookup yields CDR1 LNHDA and CDR2 SQIVND (reference sequence). Trimming shortened V by 6 bases and J by 0 bases, and 11 bases separated the two germline ends. CDR3 protein: CASSTLGANYGYTF. The DNA of the CDR3 is TGTGCCAGTAGCACCCTGGGAGCTAACTATGGCTACACCTTC.

The rearrangement uses TRBV10-3 and TRBJ1-2, with TRBD1 matching 7 bases. From germline, CDR1 is ENHRY and CDR2 SYGVKD. This CDR3 has 13 amino acids. V lost 5 bases to trimming and J lost 2 bases; unmatched junction nucleotides: 2. CDR3 bases: TGTGCCATCAGTCGACAGGGCAACTATGGCTACACCTTC. Translating it yields CAISRQGNYGYTF.

The chain couples TRBV4-2 to TRBJ2-5; 12 bases fit TRBD1. The CDR3 length is 15 residues. The V and J ends lost 5 bases and 5 bases, in that order; junction bases with no gene match: 6. Germline-derived CDR1 and CDR2 are LGHNA and YNFKEQ. CDR3 sequence (DNA): TGTGCCAGCAGCGACGGGACAGGGGGCGCGGAGACCCAGTACTTC. Protein product: CASSDGTGGAETQYF.

CDR3 DNA: TGTGCCAGCAGCCATCCCGACAGTGGGGATTCACCCCTCCACTTT. This codes for CASSHPDSGDSPLHF. The chain is built from TRBV5-4 and TRBJ1-6; possible D gene TRBD1, 5 bases. CDR3 length equals 15 residues. The germline V gene has CDR1 SGHNT and CDR2 YYREEE (reference sequence). V was trimmed by 4 bases and J by 8 bases, leaving 16 bases between them.

The chain joins TRBV2 to TRBJ1-5; D is possibly TRBD1 (5 bases). The germline gives CDR1 SNHLY, CDR2 FYNNEI. V lost 7 bases and J 8 bases, leaving 12 bases between the germline ends. The CDR3 contains 12 residues. Written as DNA, the CDR3 is TGTGCCAGCATGTTACAGGCGGAGCCCCAGCATTTT. Its translation is CASMLQAEPQHF. Complete variable domain (other parts from reference TRBV2 and TRBJ1-5): EPEVTQTPSHQVTQMGQEVILRCVPISNHLYFYWYRQILGQKVEFLVSFYNNEISEKSEIFDDQFSVERPDGSNFTLKIRSTKLEDSAMYFCASMLQAEPQHFGDGTRLSIL.

The chain is built from TRBV19 and TRBJ2-1; 9 bases map to TRBD2. The V gene's germline CDR1 is LNHDA and CDR2 SQIVND (reference sequence). With 5 bases clipped from V and 7 bases from J, the junction kept 12 bases outside the gene matches. The CDR3 loop spans 16 amino acids. As DNA, the CDR3 is TGTGCCAGTAGTTCCTTAGCGGGAGAAGTGAGAAATGAGCAGTTCTTC. Its translation: CASSSLAGEVRNEQFF.

This rearrangement joins TRBV6-2 or TRBV6-3 to TRBJ2-2, with 8 bases lining up with TRBD1. Trimming removed 5 bases from V and 5 bases from J; junction bases left unmatched: 7. CDR3 length: 15 residues. Germline CDR1 reads MNHEY; CDR2 reads SVGEGT. CDR3 in DNA: TGTGCCAGCAGTCTAGGACAGGGTGGGACCGGGGAGCTGTTTTTT. It is translated as CASSLGQGGTGELFF.

The J gene is TRBJ2-1, the V gene TRBV9, with D perhaps TRBD2 (6 bases). The CDR3 runs 14 residues. Trimming removed 0 bases from V and 4 bases from J, with 8 bases in between. From germline, CDR1 is SGDLS and CDR2 YYNGEE. CDR3 amino acids: CASSVGAGYNEQFF. CDR3 in DNA: TGTGCCAGCAGCGTAGGGGCGGGGTACAATGAGCAGTTCTTC.

The V and J genes are TRBV5-1 and TRBJ1-2; D gene ambiguous. Trimming pared 3 bases from V and 6 bases from J, leaving 21 bases between. Germline V gene lookup returns CDR1 SGHRS and CDR2 YFSETQ. There are 16 residues in the CDR3. The CDR3 DNA reads TGCGCCAGCAGCTCCGAAGGTCCGGCGGTAGGAAATGGCTACACCTTC. This encodes CASSSEGPAVGNGYTF.

This clone was seen just once. V usage is TRBV7-2 and J usage is TRBJ2-2, with 13 bases identical to TRBD2. Trimming cost V 1 base and J 1 base; bases outside gene matches: 0. The CDR3 totals 17 residues. The germline gives CDR1 SGHTA, CDR2 FQGNSA. CDR3 amino acids: CASSLGLAGGNTGELFF. CDR3 nucleotide sequence: TGTGCCAGCAGCTTAGGACTAGCGGGGGGGAACACCGGGGAGCTGTTTTTT.

V is TRBV10-3 and J is TRBJ2-1; 10 positions agree with TRBD2. CDR3 size: 16 residues. V shed 0 bases, J shed 4 bases, and the junction held 3 bases outside the gene matches. Germline lookup yields CDR1 ENHRY and CDR2 SYGVKD. CDR3: CAISESVAGGYNEQFF. CDR3 sequence (DNA): TGTGCCATCAGTGAGTCCGTAGCGGGAGGTTACAATGAGCAGTTCTTC.

The chain's CDR3 is CASSRDRGSSYEQYF. The DNA of the CDR3 is TGTGCCAGCAGCCGGGACAGGGGGAGCTCCTACGAGCAGTACTTC. This chain uses TRBV25-1 with TRBJ2-7; 11 bases line up with TRBD1. Trimming removed 6 bases from V and 0 bases from J; junction bases left unmatched: 4. Looked up from germline, CDR1 is MGHDK and CDR2 is SYGVNS. The CDR3 has 15 residues.

The chain couples TRBV4-1 to TRBJ1-1; D is possibly TRBD1 (5 bases). Trimming removed 4 bases at V and 1 base at J, with 13 bases between. The CDR3 runs 15 residues. Looked up from germline, CDR1 is MGHRA and CDR2 is YSYEKL. This CDR3 reads CASSPQGPRNTEAFF. The CDR3 region has the DNA TGCGCCAGCAGCCCCCAGGGCCCTAGGAACACTGAAGCTTTCTTT.

This clone appeared once. The chain carries TRBV27 and TRBJ2-5, with TRBD2 matching over 8 bases. V lost 5 bases to trimming and J lost 5 bases; unmatched junction nucleotides: 16. This CDR3 contains 17 residues. CDR1 is MNHEY, CDR2 SMNVEV, per germline (reference sequence). CDR3 loop: CASSPWRGGPGGETQYF. CDR3 sequence (DNA): TGTGCCAGCAGTCCCTGGCGCGGGGGGCCGGGAGGGGAGACCCAGTACTTC.